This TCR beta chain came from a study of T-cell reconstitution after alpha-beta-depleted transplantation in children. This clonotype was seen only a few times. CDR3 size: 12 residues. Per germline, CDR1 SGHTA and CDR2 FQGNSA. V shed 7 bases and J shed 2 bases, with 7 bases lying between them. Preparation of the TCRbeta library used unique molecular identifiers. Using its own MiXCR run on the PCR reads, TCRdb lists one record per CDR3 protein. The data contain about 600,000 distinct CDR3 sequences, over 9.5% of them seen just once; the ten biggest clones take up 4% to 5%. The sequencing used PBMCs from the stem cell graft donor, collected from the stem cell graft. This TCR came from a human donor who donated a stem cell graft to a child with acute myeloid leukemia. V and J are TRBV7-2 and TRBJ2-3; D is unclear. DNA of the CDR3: TGTGCCAGCATCGGCTCCACAGATACGCAGTATTTT. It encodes CASIGSTDTQYF.